Below, one T cell receptor beta chain is given with its context. Germline V CDR1 and CDR2: PRHDT, FYEKMQ (reference sequence). The CDR3 length is 12 residues. Trimming took off 5 bases at V and 6 bases at J, with 10 bases between the two ends. This entry is derived from a study of blood T cells in healthy people across ages. Sample-barcoded 5' priming and a J-beta primer mix drove a second PCR of roughly 6 to 12 cycles. Using its own MiXCR run on the 5' RACE reads, TCRdb lists one record per CDR3 protein. The top ten clones hold approximately 20% of a sample with about 770,000 distinct CDR3 sequences, under 55% of them seen once.

The receptor was isolated from a man in his 60s in good health. Material for sequencing was blood. The chain is built from TRBV13 and TRBJ1-2; D is unresolved. The CDR3 sequence: CASSDGPDGYTF. As DNA, the CDR3 is TGTGCCAGCAGCGACGGTCCTGATGGCTACACCTTC.